The clone carrying this T cell receptor (beta chain) has ten or more counts. The target antigen is unknown. In making TCR cDNA, 5'RACE template switching added a universal primer site and UMIs to it. Each CDR3 protein is one row after TCRdb ran MiXCR on the 5' RACE reads. The sample consists of 110,000 or so distinct CDR3 sequences, about 7.8% of them appearing once. The data originate from a study of T cells after yellow fever vaccination. Study results and caveats: When the response was secondary, it was weaker but reached its peak faster, day 5 versus 15. Clones from primary vaccination mostly reappeared after the booster (approximately 96% CD4, approximately 91% CD8). FACS-sorted repertoires could contain abundant clonotypes contaminating from the bulk population.

Trimming removed 4 bases from V and 1 base from J, with 4 bases in between. Germline values: CDR1 MNHNY, CDR2 SVGAGI (reference sequence). The CDR3 totals 12 residues. The origin of this receptor is a man younger than 35 who received the YFV17D yellow fever vaccine. This chain links TRBV6-6 with TRBJ1-1; D not resolved. Material: CD4+ T cells sorted from PBMCs, obtained about 41 days after the first yellow fever vaccination. In DNA form, the CDR3 reads TGTGCCAGCAGTTCAGAGAACACTGAAGCTTTCTTT. Encoded protein: CASSSENTEAFF.